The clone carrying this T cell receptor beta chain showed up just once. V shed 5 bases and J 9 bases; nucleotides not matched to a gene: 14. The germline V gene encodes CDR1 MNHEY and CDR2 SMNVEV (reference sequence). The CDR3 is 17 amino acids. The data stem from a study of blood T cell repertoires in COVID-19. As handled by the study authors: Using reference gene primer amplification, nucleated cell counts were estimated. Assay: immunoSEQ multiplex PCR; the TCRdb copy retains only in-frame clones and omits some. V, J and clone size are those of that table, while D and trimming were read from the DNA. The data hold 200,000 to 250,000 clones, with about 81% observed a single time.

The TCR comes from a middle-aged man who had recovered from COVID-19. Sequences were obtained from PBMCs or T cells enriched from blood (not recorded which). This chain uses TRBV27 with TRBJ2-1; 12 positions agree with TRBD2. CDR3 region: CASSLQGLAGIMGEQFF. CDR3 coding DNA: TGTGCCAGCAGTCTCCAAGGACTAGCGGGAATAATGGGTGAGCAGTTCTTC.